This T cell receptor (beta chain) was recorded in a study of PD-1 blockade in classical Hodgkin lymphoma. Across the whole study: Patients were treated with nivolumab at 3 mg/kg, and this was given intravenously every 2 weeks. Study results and caveats: According to reports, newly diagnosed patients had lower baseline TCR diversity than healthy donors, and relapsed/refractory patients had lower baseline TCR diversity still.

Brentuximab vedotin exposure varied among the patients, all of whom had relapsed after autologous stem cell transplantation. Best responses were complete response, partial response or progressive disease. The table came from immunoSEQ multiplex PCR; TCRdb's copy has only in-frame clones and leaves some out. Of approximately 37,000 clones listed, approximately 78% are singletons. This clone was counted a single time. Its antigen is as yet unknown. V lost 0 bases and J lost 3; bases outside the gene matches: 2. CDR1 is SGHRS, CDR2 YFSETQ, per germline. The CDR3 sequence is 15 residues long. This clonotype was sampled from a human donor with classical Hodgkin lymphoma. This material consisted of peripheral blood mononuclear cells (PBMCs), taken at baseline. J is TRBJ2-3 and V is TRBV5-1, with 9 bases that match TRBD2. This CDR3 reads CASSLVAGVTDTQYF. In DNA form, the CDR3 reads TGCGCCAGCAGCTTGGTAGCGGGGGTGACAGATACGCAGTATTTT.